This is a list of T cell receptor beta chains from one sample in a study of blood T cell repertoires in COVID-19. Data came from immunoSEQ multiplex PCR; TCRdb stores just in-frame clones and leaves some out. The sample lists around 140,000 clones, more than 85% occurring once. The specimen sequenced was peripheral blood. The receptors stem from a man aged 45 to 65 with active or convalescent COVID-19. CDR3s include the opening cysteine and the closing phenylalanine or tryptophan. D genes are given only for firm matches. Not all rows give a size; the values are once, few, many and, for expanded clones, a class.

- TRBJ1-4 TRBV6-1 TRBD1 CASSEVSGQGSEKLFF TGTGCCAGCAGTGAAGTGAGCGGACAGGGTTCTGAAAAACTGTTTTTT
- TRBJ1-2 TRBV5-4 - CASSREWEGVNGYTF TGTGCCAGCAGCCGAGAATGGGAGGGGGTTAATGGCTACACCTTC
- TRBJ2-1 TRBV5-7 - CASSLGLRGQLNEQFF TGTGCCAGCAGCTTGGGCCTTAGAGGGCAACTCAATGAGCAGTTCTTC
- TRBJ2-1 TRBV5-4 TRBD2 CASALAGGRGGNEQFF TGTGCCAGCGCACTAGCGGGGGGGCGAGGGGGCAATGAGCAGTTCTTC
once TRBJ2-5 TRBV4-1 TRBD2 CASRPLLGRAEETQYF TGCGCCAGCAGGCCCCTGCTCGGGAGGGCCGAAGAGACCCAGTACTTC
- TRBJ2-1 TRBV15 - CATSRKTTGLFNEQFF TGTGCCACCAGCAGAAAAACTACGGGACTCTTCAATGAGCAGTTCTTC
- TRBJ1-1 TRBV19 TRBD1 CASSSTGTGALRAFF TGTGCCAGTAGTAGTACCGGGACAGGGGCTCTGAGAGCTTTCTTT
once TRBJ2-3 TRBV30 TRBD2 CAWSDNASGGPDTQYF TGTGCCTGGAGTGACAACGCCTCGGGGGGGCCAGATACGCAGTATTTT
once TRBJ2-7 TRBV30 TRBD1 CAWSVGQGMAYEQYF TGTGCCTGGAGTGTAGGACAGGGGATGGCCTACGAGCAGTACTTC
- TRBJ1-6 TRBV28 TRBD1 CASSFWTGASPLHF TGTGCCAGCAGTTTCTGGACAGGGGCTTCACCCCTCCACTTT
- TRBJ2-1 TRBV30 - CAWTPSYNEQFF TGTGCCTGGACCCCGTCCTACAATGAGCAGTTCTTC
once TRBJ1-1 TRBV6-5 - CASSRDTEAFF TGTGCCAGCAGCCGAGACACTGAAGCTTTCTTT
- TRBJ2-7 TRBV27 - CASSLSRRGHEQYF TGTGCCAGCAGTTTATCTCGGCGGGGGCACGAGCAGTACTTC
once TRBJ1-1 TRBV7-9 TRBD1 CASSPRTGGNTEAFF TGTGCCAGCAGCCCCAGGACAGGTGGGAACACTGAAGCTTTCTTT
- TRBJ2-2 TRBV19 - CATRQPRGTGELFF TGTGCCACCCGACAGCCGAGGGGGACCGGGGAGCTGTTTTTT
- TRBJ2-6 TRBV19 - CASNFDMSGANVLTF TGTGCCAGTAATTTCGACATGTCTGGGGCCAACGTCCTGACTTTC
- TRBJ2-1 TRBV19 - CASSIVAGPDEQFF TGTGCCAGTAGTATAGTCGCAGGTCCAGATGAGCAGTTCTTC
- TRBJ2-7 TRBV27 TRBD2 CASRRGGIYEQYF TGTGCCAGCAGGCGGGGGGGTATCTACGAGCAGTACTTC
many TRBJ1-6 TRBV27 TRBD1 CASSFGQGSTPLHF TGTGCCAGCAGTTTCGGACAGGGATCGACACCCCTCCACTTT
- TRBJ1-5 TRBV27 - CASSLNGQYSNQPQHF TGTGCCAGCAGTTTAAATGGACAGTATAGCAATCAGCCCCAGCATTTT
- TRBJ2-7 TRBV19 - CASSSGARAYEQYF TGTGCCAGTAGTTCAGGGGCCAGGGCCTACGAGCAGTACTTC
few TRBJ2-7 TRBV7-6 - CASSLLLRGQTYEQYF TGTGCCAGCAGCTTATTATTGCGGGGACAGACCTACGAGCAGTACTTC
- TRBJ1-2 TRBV30 TRBD1 CAWSVGQGVGYTF TGTGCCTGGAGTGTGGGACAGGGGGTCGGCTACACCTTC
- TRBJ2-5 TRBV9 - CASSVVGEVGETQYF TGTGCCAGCAGCGTAGTAGGGGAGGTGGGGGAGACCCAGTACTTC
- TRBJ1-1 TRBV19 - CASNSVGGEAFF TGTGCCAGTAACTCAGTAGGCGGCGAAGCTTTCTTT
- TRBJ2-3 TRBV5-1 - CASSLEAGASTDTQYF TGCGCCAGCAGCTTGGAGGCAGGCGCTAGCACAGATACGCAGTATTTT
- TRBJ1-4 TRBV19 TRBD1 CASSHWISGTGGFDEKLFF TGTGCCAGTAGTCACTGGATTTCCGGCACAGGGGGCTTCGATGAAAAACTGTTTTTT
once TRBJ2-7 TRBV5-1 TRBD1 CASSFRTGGGYEQYF TGCGCCAGCAGCTTTAGGACAGGCGGAGGTTACGAGCAGTACTTC
- TRBJ2-7 TRBV6-2/TRBV6-3 TRBD1 CASSTTGSYEQYF TGTGCCAGCAGTACGACAGGGTCCTACGAGCAGTACTTC
- TRBJ2-1 TRBV25-1 TRBD1 CASSDPGQGNNEQFF TGTGCCAGCAGTGACCCCGGACAGGGGAACAATGAGCAGTTCTTC
- TRBJ2-7 TRBV10-3 - CASKIGGGDEQYF TGTGCCAGCAAGATAGGAGGGGGGGACGAGCAGTACTTC
- TRBJ2-7 TRBV5-1 TRBD2 CASSSRLAGGPSYEQYF TGCGCCAGCAGCTCGAGACTAGCGGGAGGGCCTTCCTACGAGCAGTACTTC
- TRBJ1-1 TRBV4-1 - CASSRGTWNMNTEAFF TGCGCCAGCAGCCGAGGGACATGGAATATGAACACTGAAGCTTTCTTT
few TRBJ1-2 TRBV4-1 - CASSQGGISNYGYTF TGCGCCAGCAGCCAAGGTGGCATCTCAAACTATGGCTACACCTTC
once TRBJ1-1 TRBV20-1 - CSAPKAGRAFF TGCAGTGCACCCAAAGCAGGTAGGGCTTTCTTT
- TRBJ2-7 TRBV3-1/TRBV3-2 TRBD2 CASSPRTGGYEQYF TGTGCCAGCAGCCCCCGGACGGGGGGATACGAGCAGTACTTC
- TRBJ1-3 TRBV18 - CASSPASGGGNTIYF TGTGCCAGCTCACCGGCGTCGGGGGGCGGAAACACCATATATTTT
- TRBJ1-2 TRBV4-1 TRBD1 CASTQGTGYNYGYTF TGCGCCAGCACCCAAGGGACAGGGTATAACTATGGCTACACCTTC
- TRBJ1-4 TRBV5-4 - CASSQEGNRPLIELFF TGTGCCAGCAGCCAGGAGGGGAACCGTCCTCTCATCGAACTGTTTTTT
- TRBJ1-1 TRBV10-3 TRBD1 CAITLGQGDFSEAFF TGTGCCATCACCTTGGGACAGGGGGATTTCTCTGAAGCTTTCTTT
- TRBJ1-2 TRBV7-2 TRBD1 CASSLAGRQGYYTF TGTGCCAGCAGCTTAGCAGGCCGACAGGGGTACTACACCTTC
- TRBJ1-2 TRBV12-3/TRBV12-4 TRBD1 CASSFRGPYGYTF TGTGCCAGCAGTTTCAGGGGGCCCTATGGCTACACCTTC
- TRBJ2-3 TRBV30 - CAWSVQGGTDTQYF TGTGCCTGGAGTGTCCAGGGCGGCACAGATACGCAGTATTTT
once TRBJ1-5 TRBV24-1 TRBD1 CATSDSTGGSKDQPQHF TGTGCCACCAGTGACTCCACAGGGGGCTCGAAGGATCAGCCCCAGCATTTT
- TRBJ1-5 TRBV24-1 TRBD1 CATSDSGQGYQPQHF TGTGCCACCAGTGATAGTGGACAGGGATATCAGCCCCAGCATTTT
- TRBJ2-7 TRBV7-9 TRBD2 CASSLVVAGYYEQYF TGTGCCAGCAGCTTAGTAGTAGCGGGATACTACGAGCAGTACTTC
- TRBJ1-3 TRBV19 - CASATAGGGNTIYF TGTGCCAGTGCTACAGCGGGCGGGGGAAACACCATATATTTT